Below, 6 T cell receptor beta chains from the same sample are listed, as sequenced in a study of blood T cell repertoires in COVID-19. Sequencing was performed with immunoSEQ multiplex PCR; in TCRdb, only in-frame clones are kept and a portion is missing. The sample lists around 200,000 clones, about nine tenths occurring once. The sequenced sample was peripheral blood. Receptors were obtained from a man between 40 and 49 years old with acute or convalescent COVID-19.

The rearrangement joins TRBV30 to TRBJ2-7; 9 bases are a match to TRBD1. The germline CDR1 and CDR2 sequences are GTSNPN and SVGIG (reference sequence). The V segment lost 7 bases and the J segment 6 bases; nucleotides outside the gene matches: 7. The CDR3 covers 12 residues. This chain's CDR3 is CALTGGWSEQYF. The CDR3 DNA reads TGTGCCTTAACAGGGGGCTGGTCCGAGCAGTACTTC.

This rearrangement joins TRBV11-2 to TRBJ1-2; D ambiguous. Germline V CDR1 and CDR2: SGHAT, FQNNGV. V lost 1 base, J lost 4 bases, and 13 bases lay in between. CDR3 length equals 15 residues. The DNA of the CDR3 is TGTGCCAGCAGCTTAGGTTCCGCAGACACCTATGGCTACACCTTC. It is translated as CASSLGSADTYGYTF.

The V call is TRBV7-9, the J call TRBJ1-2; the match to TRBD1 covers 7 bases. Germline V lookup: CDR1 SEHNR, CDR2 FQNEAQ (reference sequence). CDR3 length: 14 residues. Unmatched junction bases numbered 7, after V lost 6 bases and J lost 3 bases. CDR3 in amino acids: CASSFVDRDYGYTF. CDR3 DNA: TGTGCCAGCAGTTTTGTCGACAGGGACTATGGCTACACCTTC.

CDR3: CASSAGPGLATGELFF. CDR3 DNA sequence: TGTGCCAGCAGCGCGGGACCGGGACTAGCGACCGGGGAGCTGTTTTTT. The chain recombines TRBV9 with TRBJ2-2, with 10 bases that match TRBD2. The CDR3 runs to 16 residues. V was pared by 3 bases and J by 5 bases, with 7 bases of the junction left unmatched. Germline lookup yields CDR1 SGDLS and CDR2 YYNGEE.

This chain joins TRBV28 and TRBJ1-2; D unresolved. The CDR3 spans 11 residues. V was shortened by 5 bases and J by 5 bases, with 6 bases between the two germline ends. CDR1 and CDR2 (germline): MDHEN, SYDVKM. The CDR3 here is CASSPGYGYTF. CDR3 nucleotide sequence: TGTGCCAGCAGTCCGGGGTATGGCTACACCTTC.

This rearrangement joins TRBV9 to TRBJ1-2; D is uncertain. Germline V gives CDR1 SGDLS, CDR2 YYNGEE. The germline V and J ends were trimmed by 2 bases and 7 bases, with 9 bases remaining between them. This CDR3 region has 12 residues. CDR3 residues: CASSVLSGGYTF. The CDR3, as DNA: TGTGCCAGCAGCGTTCTCTCAGGTGGCTACACCTTC. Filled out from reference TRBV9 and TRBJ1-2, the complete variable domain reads DSGVTQTPKHLITATGQRVTLRCSPRSGDLSVYWYQQSLDQGLQFLIQYYNGEERAKGNILERFSAQQFPDLHSELNLSSLELGDSALYFCASSVLSGGYTFGSGTRLTVV.